The 20 T cell receptor beta chains given below trace back to one sample, sequenced in a study of PD-L1 blockade in urothelial cancer (dated by TCRdb to between 2016 and 2019). Per the publication, the time point label means: peripheral blood 6 weeks after treatment start. Library preparation was by the immunoSEQ multiplex PCR assay. TCRdb's version of the immuneACCESS table is confined to in-frame rearrangements and falls short of the full clone set. An unresolved V gene accounts for under half of the shortfall where checked; the remainder is of unknown origin. This sample lists about 45,000 clones; roughly nine tenths were detected once. Clones ranked in the top ten supply 7.3% of the sample. The starting material was PBMCs, obtained around atezolizumab (anti-PD-L1) treatment. These receptors were collected from a man in his 70s with urothelial cancer.

The rearrangement links TRBV2 to TRBJ2-1; TRBD2 matches at 14 bases. V lost 5 bases to trimming and J lost 5 bases; unmatched junction nucleotides: 2. This CDR3 region has 15 residues. The germline CDR1 and CDR2 sequences are SNHLY and FYNNEI. The CDR3 region is CASSQTSGRDNEQFF. CDR3 DNA sequence: TGTGCCAGCAGTCAGACTAGCGGGAGGGACAATGAGCAGTTCTTC. The full variable domain, its missing parts supplied by reference TRBV2 and TRBJ2-1, is EPEVTQTPSHQVTQMGQEVILRCVPISNHLYFYWYRQILGQKVEFLVSFYNNEISEKSEIFDDQFSVERPDGSNFTLKIRSTKLEDSAMYFCASSQTSGRDNEQFFGPGTRLTVL.

This clone was observed a single time. V and J are TRBV7-8 and TRBJ1-5; 9 bases fit TRBD1. The CDR3 has 15 amino acids. Looked up from germline, CDR1 is SGHVS and CDR2 is FQNEAQ. V lost 5 bases and J lost 6; bases outside the gene matches: 8. The CDR3: CASSRDRVGVQPQHF. The CDR3 coding sequence is TGTGCCAGCAGCCGGGACAGGGTGGGTGTTCAGCCCCAGCATTTT.

The V call is TRBV4-2, the J call TRBJ1-1; 9 bases match TRBD1. The CDR3 runs to 13 residues. Unmatched junction bases numbered 4, after V lost 4 bases and J lost 7 bases. Germline CDR1 and CDR2: LGHNA and YNFKEQ. CDR3 sequence reads: CASSPGQGLEAFF. The DNA for the CDR3 is TGTGCCAGCAGCCCCGGACAGGGGCTTGAAGCTTTCTTT.

The V gene is TRBV6-5, the J gene TRBJ1-1, with 8 bases that match TRBD1. V lost 1 base, J lost 2 bases, and 6 bases stayed unmatched. This CDR3 region has 16 residues. Germline V gene sequence: CDR1 MNHEY, CDR2 SVGAGI. The CDR3 DNA follows: TGTGCCAGCAGTTACTATCGGACAGGGCCAAACACTGAAGCTTTCTTT. Protein: CASSYYRTGPNTEAFF.

The CDR3 here is CASRRSGREFINEQFF. The CDR3 nucleotides are TGTGCCAGCAGACGTAGCGGGAGGGAATTTATCAATGAGCAGTTCTTC. The chain couples TRBV27 to TRBJ2-1; 11 bases line up with TRBD2. Germline trimming cut 6 bases from V and 6 bases from J; bases unmatched to any gene: 10. The CDR3 sequence is 16 residues long. Germline V gives CDR1 MNHEY, CDR2 SMNVEV (reference sequence).

The CDR3 bases are TGTGCCAGCAGTTTGTTTCCGGGAGAGACCCAGTACTTC. Protein: CASSLFPGETQYF. The chain has TRBV27 and TRBJ2-5; D not certain. Trimming stripped 3 bases from V and 4 bases from J, with 9 bases between. CDR3 length: 13 residues. CDR1 is MNHEY and CDR2 is SMNVEV in the germline V gene (reference sequence).

This sequence joins TRBV28 and TRBJ2-7, with D possibly being TRBD1 (6 bases). The CDR3 contains 13 residues. CDR1 is MDHEN, CDR2 SYDVKM, per germline. V shed 6 bases and J shed 4 bases, with 13 bases lying between them. The CDR3: CASSRDTIYEQYF. The CDR3 DNA sequence: TGTGCCAGCAGCCGGGACACCATTTACGAGCAGTACTTC. The entire variable domain, with the rest obtained from reference TRBV28 and TRBJ2-7, is as follows: DVKVTQSSRYLVKRTGEKVFLECVQDMDHENMFWYRQDPGLGLRLIYFSYDVKMKEKGDIPEGYSVSREKKERFSLILESASTNQTSMYLCASSRDTIYEQYFGPGTRLTVT.

This clone was seen just once. V usage is TRBV6-1 and J usage is TRBJ2-5, with TRBD1 matching over 7 bases. This CDR3 is built from 14 residues. Germline CDR1 MNHNS, CDR2 SASEGT. Trimming cost V 2 bases and J 2 bases; bases outside gene matches: 2. For the CDR3, the DNA is TGTGCCAGCAGTGAACAGACAGGGCAAGAGACCCAGTACTTC. Its translation is CASSEQTGQETQYF.

The sample holds one count of this clone. This chain links TRBV5-6 with TRBJ1-1, with D hard to call. V was clipped by 3 bases and J by 7 bases, with 10 bases between them. From germline, CDR1 is SGHDT and CDR2 YYEEEE. CDR3 size: 12 residues. This CDR3 is CASSSTRGEAFF. The CDR3 nucleotides read TGTGCCAGCAGCTCGACACGGGGTGAAGCTTTCTTT.

This rearrangement joins TRBV29-1 to TRBJ2-3; 11 positions agree with TRBD2. CDR3 length equals 15 residues. V lost 5 bases, J lost 3 bases, and 7 bases stayed unmatched. The V gene's germline CDR1 is SQVTM and CDR2 ANQGSEA. Here the CDR3 reads CSVLGLAGGTDTQYF. The CDR3 DNA reads TGCAGCGTTTTGGGGCTAGCGGGAGGAACAGATACGCAGTATTTT.

V is TRBV2 and J is TRBJ2-5; D possibly corresponds to TRBD1 (7 bases). Germline V gene data show CDR1 as SNHLY and CDR2 as FYNNEI. Trimming stripped 3 bases from V and 5 bases from J, with 10 bases between. The CDR3 runs to 13 residues. For the CDR3, the DNA is TGTGCCAGCAGTGAGACAGGGAGGGAGACCCAGTACTTC. Its translation is CASSETGRETQYF.

The chain recombines TRBV10-1 with TRBJ1-2, with D tentatively TRBD1 (5 bases). The germline CDR1 and CDR2 sequences are WNHNN and SYGVQD (reference sequence). The CDR3 is 13 residues long. V was clipped by 4 bases and J by 4 bases, with 10 bases between them. CDR3 residues: CASSAAGFYGYTF. DNA for the CDR3: TGCGCCAGCAGTGCTGCAGGGTTCTATGGCTACACCTTC.

The gene calls are TRBV10-1 and TRBJ2-1, with TRBD2 matching over 13 bases. V was clipped by 5 bases and J by 7 bases; unmatched bases: 11. Germline V gene lookup returns CDR1 WNHNN and CDR2 SYGVQD (reference sequence). CDR3 length: 17 amino acids. The CDR3 nucleotides read TGCGCCAGCAGTAGCAGTGAGGGACTAGCGGGACTTAATGAGCAGTTCTTC. Translation: CASSSSEGLAGLNEQFF.

A single count supports this clone. CDR3 residues: CASSTGIGEAFF. The CDR3 DNA is TGTGCCAGTAGTACGGGAATCGGTGAAGCTTTCTTT. The chain uses TRBV19 and TRBJ1-1; no definite D call. Trimming took 4 bases from V and 7 from J, leaving 10 bases between them. Germline values: CDR1 LNHDA, CDR2 SQIVND (reference sequence). This CDR3 is 12 amino acids long.

The chain has TRBV10-3 and TRBJ2-7, with D tentatively TRBD2 (6 bases). CDR1 and CDR2 from the germline V gene are ENHRY and SYGVKD. V was clipped by 9 bases and J by 2 bases, with 14 bases between them. CDR3 length equals 13 residues. Here the CDR3 DNA reads TGTGCCATGGCCGCTGGCGGGACCTACGAGCAGTACTTC. Translating gives CAMAAGGTYEQYF.

This chain joins TRBV18 and TRBJ2-7, with 14 bases that match TRBD2. Germline V gene lookup returns CDR1 KGHSH and CDR2 LQKENI. This CDR3 is 16 amino acids long. The junction had 7 bases not matched to a gene; V was cut back by 3 bases and J by 6 bases. CDR3 in amino acids: CASSPPGTSGSFEQYF. CDR3 DNA: TGTGCCAGCTCACCCCCGGGGACTAGCGGGAGCTTCGAGCAGTACTTC.

The chain joins TRBV7-8 to TRBJ1-5; possible D gene TRBD1, 6 bases. Trimming shortened V by 0 bases and J by 7 bases, and 16 bases separated the two germline ends. The CDR3 runs to 16 residues. Germline CDR1 is SGHVS and CDR2 is FQNEAQ. The CDR3 DNA is TGTGCCAGCAGCTTAGCGCGTGTGGGGGCCAGGCAGCCCCAGCATTTT. As protein: CASSLARVGARQPQHF.

J is TRBJ2-7 and V is TRBV20-1; D is perhaps TRBD2 (7 bases). There are 9 residues in the CDR3. In germline, CDR1 is DFQATT, CDR2 SNEGSKA (reference sequence). Trimming took 7 bases from V and 9 from J, leaving 10 bases between them. The CDR3 DNA follows: TGCAGTGTCGGGGGGCGGCAGTACTTC. It yields the protein CSVGGRQYF.

The DNA of the CDR3 is TGTGCCAGCTCGGCAGGGGGCGGTGAGTTCTATGGCTACACCTTC. Translation gives CASSAGGGEFYGYTF. The chain employs TRBV6-5 and TRBJ1-2; the match to TRBD1 covers 8 bases. CDR3 size: 15 residues. Looked up from germline, CDR1 is MNHEY and CDR2 is SVGAGI. V shed 8 bases, J shed 4 bases, and the junction held 12 bases outside the gene matches.

This chain links TRBV14 with TRBJ2-7; 11 bases fit TRBD2. Germline V gene sequence: CDR1 SGHDN, CDR2 FVKESK. This CDR3 contains 15 residues. The junction had 6 bases not matched to a gene; V was cut back by 6 bases and J by 2 bases. The CDR3 spells CASSAGLAGTYEQYF. In DNA form, the CDR3 reads TGTGCCAGCAGTGCCGGACTAGCGGGTACCTACGAGCAGTACTTC.